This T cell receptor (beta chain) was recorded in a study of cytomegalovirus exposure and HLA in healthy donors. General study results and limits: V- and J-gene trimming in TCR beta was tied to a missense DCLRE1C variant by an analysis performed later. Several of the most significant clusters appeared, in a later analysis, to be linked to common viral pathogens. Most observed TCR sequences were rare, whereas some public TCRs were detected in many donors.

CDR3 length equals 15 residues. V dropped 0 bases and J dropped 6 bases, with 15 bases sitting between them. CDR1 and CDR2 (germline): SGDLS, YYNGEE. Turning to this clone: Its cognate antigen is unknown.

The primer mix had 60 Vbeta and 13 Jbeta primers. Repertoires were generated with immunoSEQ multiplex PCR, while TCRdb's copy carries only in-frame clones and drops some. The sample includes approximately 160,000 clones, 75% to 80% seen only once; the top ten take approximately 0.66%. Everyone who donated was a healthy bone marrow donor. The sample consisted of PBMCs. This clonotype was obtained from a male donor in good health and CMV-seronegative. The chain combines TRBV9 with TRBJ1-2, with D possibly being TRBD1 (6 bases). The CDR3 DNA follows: TGTGCCAGCAGCGTAGGGGACACGAGAGTCCATGGCTACACCTTC. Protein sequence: CASSVGDTRVHGYTF.